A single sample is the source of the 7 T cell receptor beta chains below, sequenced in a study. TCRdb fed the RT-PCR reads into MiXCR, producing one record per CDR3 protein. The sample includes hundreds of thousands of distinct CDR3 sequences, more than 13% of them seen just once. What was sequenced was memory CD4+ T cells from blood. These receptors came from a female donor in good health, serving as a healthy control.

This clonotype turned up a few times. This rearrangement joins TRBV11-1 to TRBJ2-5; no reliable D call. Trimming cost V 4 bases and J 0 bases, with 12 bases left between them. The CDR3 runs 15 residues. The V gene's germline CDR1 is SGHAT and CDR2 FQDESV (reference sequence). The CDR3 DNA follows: TGTGCCAGCAGCTCATCGCGTGGCTACCAAGAGACCCAGTACTTC. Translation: CASSSSRGYQETQYF.

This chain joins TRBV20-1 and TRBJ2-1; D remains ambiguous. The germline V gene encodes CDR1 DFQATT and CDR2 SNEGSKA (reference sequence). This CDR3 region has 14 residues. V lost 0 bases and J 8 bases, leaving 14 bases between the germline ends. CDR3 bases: TGCAGTGCTAGAGATTTCACATTTTCAGATGAGCAGTTCTTC. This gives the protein CSARDFTFSDEQFF.

CDR3 nucleotides: TGCAGTGCTCCTCAGGACGGGGGGCGCTACAATGAGCAGTTCTTC. It codes for CSAPQDGGRYNEQFF. This chain joins TRBV20-1 and TRBJ2-1; D might be TRBD2 (7 bases). Germline V CDR1 and CDR2: DFQATT, SNEGSKA (reference sequence). Trimming removed 5 bases at V and 3 bases at J, with 17 bases between. This CDR3 comprises 15 residues.

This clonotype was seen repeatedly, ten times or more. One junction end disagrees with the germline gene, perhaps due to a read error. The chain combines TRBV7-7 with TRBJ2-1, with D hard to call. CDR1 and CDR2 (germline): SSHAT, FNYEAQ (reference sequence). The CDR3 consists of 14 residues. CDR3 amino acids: CASSVGHLPAEQFF. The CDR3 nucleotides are TGTGCTAGCAGCGTCGGCCACCTTCCAGCCGAGCAGTTCTTC.

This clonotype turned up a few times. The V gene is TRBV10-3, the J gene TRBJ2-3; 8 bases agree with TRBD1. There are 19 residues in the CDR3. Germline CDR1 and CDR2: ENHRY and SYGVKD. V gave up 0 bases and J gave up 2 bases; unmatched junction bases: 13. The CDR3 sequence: CAISESTGKRTGNTDTQYF. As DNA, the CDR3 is TGTGCCATCAGTGAGTCGACAGGTAAAAGGACAGGGAACACAGATACGCAGTATTTT.

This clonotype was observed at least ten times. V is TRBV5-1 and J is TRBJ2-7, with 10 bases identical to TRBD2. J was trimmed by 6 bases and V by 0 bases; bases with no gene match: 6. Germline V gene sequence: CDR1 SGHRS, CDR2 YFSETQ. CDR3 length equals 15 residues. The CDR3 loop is CASSLGASGSPEQYF. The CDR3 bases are TGCGCCAGCAGCTTGGGCGCTAGCGGGAGTCCCGAGCAGTACTTC. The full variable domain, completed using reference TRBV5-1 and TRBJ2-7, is KAGVTQTPRYLIKTRGQQVTLSCSPISGHRSVSWYQQTPGQGLQFLFEYFSETQRNKGNFPGRFSGRQFSNSRSEMNVSTLELGDSALYLCASSLGASGSPEQYFGPGTRLTVT.

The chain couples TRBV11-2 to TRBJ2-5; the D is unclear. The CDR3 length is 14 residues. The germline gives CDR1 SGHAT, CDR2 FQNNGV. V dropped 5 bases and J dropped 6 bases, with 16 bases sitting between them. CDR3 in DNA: TGTGCCAGCAGCCCCCAGCAAACGATGAAGACCCAGTACTTC. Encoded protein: CASSPQQTMKTQYF. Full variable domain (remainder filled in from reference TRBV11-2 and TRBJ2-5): EAGVAQSPRYKIIEKRQSVAFWCNPISGHATLYWYQQILGQGPKLLIQFQNNGVVDDSQLPKDRFSAERLKGVDSTLKIQPAKLEDSAVYLCASSPQQTMKTQYFGPGTRLLVL.